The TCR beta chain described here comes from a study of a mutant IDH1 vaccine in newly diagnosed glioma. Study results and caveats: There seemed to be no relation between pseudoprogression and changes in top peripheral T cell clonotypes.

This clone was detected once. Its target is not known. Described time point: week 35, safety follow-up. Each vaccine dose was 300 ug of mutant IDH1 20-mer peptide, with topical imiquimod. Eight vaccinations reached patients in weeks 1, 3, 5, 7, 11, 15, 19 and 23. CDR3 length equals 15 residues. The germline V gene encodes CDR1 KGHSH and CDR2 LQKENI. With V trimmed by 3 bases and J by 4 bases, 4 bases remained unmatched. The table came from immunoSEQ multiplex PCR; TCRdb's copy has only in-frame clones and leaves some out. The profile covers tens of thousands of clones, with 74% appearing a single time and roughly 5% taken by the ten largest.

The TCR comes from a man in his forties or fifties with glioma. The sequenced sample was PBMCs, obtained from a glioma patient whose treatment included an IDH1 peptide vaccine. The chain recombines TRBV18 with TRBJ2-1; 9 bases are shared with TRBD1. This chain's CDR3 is CASSPGTGQYNEQFF. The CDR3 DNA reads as TGTGCCAGCTCACCGGGGACAGGGCAATACAATGAGCAGTTCTTC.